Detailed here is one T cell receptor (beta chain). Its matching antigen is unknown. Sequencing templates came from extracted RNA that was reverse transcribed into cDNA. Measured with immunoSEQ multiplex PCR; TCRdb has only the in-frame clones, and not every one. This table has 150,000 to 200,000 clones, around three fifths appearing once. This sample is part of a study of CD8+ T cells in alopecia areata. Study in general: Tofacitinib was given for 6 to 18 months, then stopped for 6 months.

Study-level findings and limits: Tofacitinib produced a significant decrease in scalp clonality and in expanded CD8+ clones among the top 100. The study found higher clonality in lesional than normal scalp, especially in alopecia totalis/universalis.

Trimming left V 3 bases short and J 2 bases short, with 10 bases between. The CDR3 length is 14 residues. The V gene's germline CDR1 is LGHNA and CDR2 YNFKEQ. The treatment denotes: oral pan-JAK inhibitor, 5-10 mg twice daily. The sequencing here drew on CD4+ T cells sorted from blood, taken at week 24, from a patient treated with tofacitinib. The sequence was collected from a human donor with alopecia areata. The V and J genes are TRBV4-2 and TRBJ2-5, with a weak D call TRBD2 (6 bases). The CDR3 is CASSQNSGQETQYF. In DNA form, the CDR3 reads TGTGCCAGCAGCCAGAATAGCGGTCAAGAGACCCAGTACTTC.